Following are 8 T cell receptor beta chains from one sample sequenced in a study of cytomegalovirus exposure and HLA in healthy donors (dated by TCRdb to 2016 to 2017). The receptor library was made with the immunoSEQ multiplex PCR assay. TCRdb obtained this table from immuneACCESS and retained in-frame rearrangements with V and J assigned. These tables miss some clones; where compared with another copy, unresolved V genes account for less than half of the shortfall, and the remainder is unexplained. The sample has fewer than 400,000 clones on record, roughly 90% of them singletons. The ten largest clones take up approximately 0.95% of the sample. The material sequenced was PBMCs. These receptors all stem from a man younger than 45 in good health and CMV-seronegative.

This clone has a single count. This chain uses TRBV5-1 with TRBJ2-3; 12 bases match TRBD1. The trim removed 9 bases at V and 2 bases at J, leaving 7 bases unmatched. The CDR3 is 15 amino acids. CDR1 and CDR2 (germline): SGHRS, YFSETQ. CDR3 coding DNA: TGCGCCACCTCCCGGGGACAGGGGGCCACAGATACGCAGTATTTT. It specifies CATSRGQGATDTQYF.

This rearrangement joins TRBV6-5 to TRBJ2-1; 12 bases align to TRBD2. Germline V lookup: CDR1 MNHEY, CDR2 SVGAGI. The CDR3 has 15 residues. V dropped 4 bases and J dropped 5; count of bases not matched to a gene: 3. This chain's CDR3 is CASSSLAGGHNEQFF. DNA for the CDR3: TGTGCCAGCAGTTCTCTAGCGGGGGGGCACAATGAGCAGTTCTTC.

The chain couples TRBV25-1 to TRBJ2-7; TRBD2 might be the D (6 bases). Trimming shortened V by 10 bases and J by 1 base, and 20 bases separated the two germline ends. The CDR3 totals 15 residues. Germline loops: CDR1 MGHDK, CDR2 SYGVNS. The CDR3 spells CATLRWRGRSYEQYF. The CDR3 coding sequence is TGTGCCACCCTAAGGTGGAGGGGCCGTTCCTACGAGCAGTACTTC.

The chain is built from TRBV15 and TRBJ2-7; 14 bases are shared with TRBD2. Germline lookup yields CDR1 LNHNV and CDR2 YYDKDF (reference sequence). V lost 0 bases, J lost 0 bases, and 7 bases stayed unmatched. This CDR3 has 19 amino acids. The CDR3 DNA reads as TGTGCCACCAGCAGAGATTGGGGACTAGCGGGGGACCTCTCCTACGAGCAGTACTTC. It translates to CATSRDWGLAGDLSYEQYF.

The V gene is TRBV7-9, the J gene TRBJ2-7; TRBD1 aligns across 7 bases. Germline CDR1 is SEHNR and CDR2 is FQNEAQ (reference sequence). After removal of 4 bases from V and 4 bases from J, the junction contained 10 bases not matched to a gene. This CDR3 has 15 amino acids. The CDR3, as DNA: TGTGCCAGCAGCTCCCGGGACAGACAGCGTTACGAGCAGTACTTC. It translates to CASSSRDRQRYEQYF.

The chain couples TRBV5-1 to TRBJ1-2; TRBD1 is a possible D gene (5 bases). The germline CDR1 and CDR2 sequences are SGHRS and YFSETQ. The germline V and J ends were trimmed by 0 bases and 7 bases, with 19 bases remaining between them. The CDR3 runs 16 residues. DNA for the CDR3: TGCGCCAGCAGCTTGGTGGACCAGGGATCCTCCCCTGGCTACACCTTC. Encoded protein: CASSLVDQGSSPGYTF.

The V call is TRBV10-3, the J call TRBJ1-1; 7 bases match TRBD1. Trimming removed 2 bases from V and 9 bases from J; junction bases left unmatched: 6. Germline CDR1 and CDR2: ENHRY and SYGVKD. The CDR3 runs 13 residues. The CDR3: CAISETTGLQAFF. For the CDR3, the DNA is TGTGCCATCAGTGAGACGACAGGGTTGCAAGCTTTCTTT.

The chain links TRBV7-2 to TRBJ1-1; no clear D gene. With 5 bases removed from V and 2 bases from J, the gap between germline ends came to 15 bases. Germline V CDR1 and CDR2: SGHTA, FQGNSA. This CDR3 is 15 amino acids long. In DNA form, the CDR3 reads TGTGCCAGCAGCCCACCCGGGGTTGGCAACACTGAAGCTTTCTTT. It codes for CASSPPGVGNTEAFF.